This T cell receptor beta chain appears in the sequencing data of a study of identical twins. The V gene's germline CDR1 is SEHNR and CDR2 FQNEAQ (reference sequence). Trimming at V came to 5 bases and at J to 7 bases, leaving 8 bases not matched to a gene. CDR3 length equals 14 residues. From the 5' RACE reads, TCRdb called clonotypes with MiXCR, one entry per CDR3 protein. The data hold about 730,000 distinct CDR3 sequences, with approximately 21% observed a single time. This clonotype was counted a few times. The sample was also reused in another study, on T cells expressing NK-cell markers. That publication notes: It was from sorted CD3+CD56+NKG2C+, CD3+CD56+NKG2C- and CD3+CD56-NKG2C+ T cells that TCR beta repertoires came. No clear determination of HCMV specificity was made for expanded NKG2C+ T cell clones.

The chain uses TRBV7-9 and TRBJ1-2, with TRBD1 matching over 9 bases. This clonotype was obtained from a woman aged 18-30 years in good health. Sequenced: PBMCs. The CDR3 region is CASSITGGAPGYTF. The CDR3 nucleotides read TGTGCCAGCAGCATTACAGGGGGCGCGCCTGGCTACACCTTC.